These 32 T cell receptor beta chains share one sample of origin, sequenced in a study of T-cell memory formation after mild COVID-19. TCRdb fed the 5' RACE reads into MiXCR, producing one record per CDR3 protein. This sample has nearly 250,000 distinct CDR3 sequences, with 15% found just once. Sequenced input: PBMCs or a T cell subset sorted from them (not recorded which). The receptors originated from an adult woman who had mild COVID-19 (a few samples of this study predate the infection). Cell type and time point are not known.

The chain recombines TRBV7-9 with TRBJ2-1, with D maybe TRBD1 (6 bases). Trimming took 1 base from V and 0 from J, leaving 10 bases between them. CDR3 length equals 16 residues. Germline V CDR1 and CDR2: SEHNR, FQNEAQ (reference sequence). In nucleotides, the CDR3 is TGTGCCAGCAGCTTAGTCCAGGGGAACTCCTACAATGAGCAGTTCTTC. It is translated as CASSLVQGNSYNEQFF.

This chain connects TRBV24-1 to TRBJ2-5; 9 bases are a match to TRBD2. The junction had 16 bases not matched to a gene; V was cut back by 5 bases and J by 7 bases. The CDR3 sequence is 17 residues long. The V gene's germline CDR1 is KGHDR and CDR2 SFDVKD. The CDR3: CATSAVSGRRRCWTQYF. CDR3 sequence (DNA): TGTGCCACCAGTGCCGTTAGCGGGAGACGCCGGTGTTGGACCCAGTACTTC.

The chain combines TRBV20-1 with TRBJ2-3, with 8 bases lining up with TRBD2. Germline CDR1 is DFQATT and CDR2 is SNEGSKA (reference sequence). The CDR3 sequence is 16 residues long. The V and J ends lost 2 bases and 0 bases, in that order; junction bases with no gene match: 7. The CDR3 here is CSARSPSGLSTDTQYF. The CDR3 DNA sequence: TGCAGTGCTAGATCTCCTAGCGGGTTAAGCACAGATACGCAGTATTTT.

The CDR3 region is CASSRAYGTGKEKLFF. Written as DNA, the CDR3 is TGTGCCAGCAGCAGGGCCTATGGGACAGGGAAGGAAAAACTGTTTTTT. V usage is TRBV4-2 and J usage is TRBJ1-4, with 9 positions matching TRBD1. Per germline, CDR1 LGHNA and CDR2 YNFKEQ. The CDR3 runs to 16 residues. V was pared by 5 bases and J by 8 bases, with 12 bases of the junction left unmatched.

The gene calls are TRBV29-1 and TRBJ2-3; D unresolved. Trimming cost V 8 bases and J 2 bases, with 14 bases left between them. The germline V gene encodes CDR1 SQVTM and CDR2 ANQGSEA. CDR3 length equals 13 residues. CDR3 residues: CSTYKGPTDTQYF. The CDR3 coding sequence is TGCAGCACATACAAGGGCCCCACAGATACGCAGTATTTT.

V usage is TRBV12-3 or TRBV12-4 and J usage is TRBJ1-1; D uncertain. The length of the CDR3 is 13 residues. V lost 5 bases, J lost 0 bases, and 7 bases lay in between. CDR3 nucleotides: TGTGCCAGCAGTAGGGAGTTGAACACTGAAGCTTTCTTT. As protein: CASSRELNTEAFF.

This clonotype was counted only a few times. V is TRBV7-9 and J is TRBJ1-3; D is unresolved. V was shortened by 1 base and J by 7 bases, with 14 bases between the two germline ends. Germline V lookup: CDR1 SEHNR, CDR2 FQNEAQ (reference sequence). The CDR3 contains 15 residues. The DNA of the CDR3 is TGTGCCAGCAGCTTAGAGCCCCAGAGCCGTAACACCATATATTTT. Protein product: CASSLEPQSRNTIYF.

The genes are TRBV7-6 and TRBJ2-7, with a possible D match to TRBD1 (6 bases). The germline V gene has CDR1 SGHVS and CDR2 FNYEAQ. V was shortened by 0 bases and J by 6 bases, with 9 bases between the two germline ends. The CDR3 runs 13 residues. The CDR3 is CASSLARGAEQYF. In DNA, the CDR3 is TGTGCCAGCAGCTTAGCCAGGGGCGCCGAGCAGTACTTC.

This clonotype was seen only a few times. This CDR3 reads CSARDFSGANNEQFF. The CDR3 region has the DNA TGCAGTGCTAGAGATTTTAGCGGCGCTAACAATGAGCAGTTCTTC. The V gene is TRBV20-1, the J gene TRBJ2-1; D might be TRBD2 (6 bases). The V end was cut by 0 bases, the J end by 5 bases, with 14 bases between. Germline assignment: CDR1 DFQATT and CDR2 SNEGSKA (reference sequence). CDR3 length equals 15 residues.

This chain joins TRBV20-1 and TRBJ1-1; unclear D gene. V was shortened by 5 bases and J by 8 bases, with 9 bases between the two germline ends. In germline, CDR1 is DFQATT, CDR2 SNEGSKA (reference sequence). The CDR3 is 10 residues long. The CDR3 DNA sequence: TGCAGTGCTGCCCGATGGGAAGCTTTCTTT. It codes for CSAARWEAFF.

The chain joins TRBV11-2 to TRBJ2-2; D is ambiguous. Germline V gene sequence: CDR1 SGHAT, CDR2 FQNNGV. V was trimmed by 3 bases and J by 0 bases, leaving 17 bases between them. The CDR3 consists of 18 residues. The CDR3 sequence: CASSFGVRGFANTGELFF. CDR3 nucleotide sequence: TGTGCCAGCAGCTTTGGGGTTCGCGGCTTTGCGAACACCGGGGAGCTGTTTTTT.

A few counts support this clonotype. The gene calls are TRBV3-1 and TRBJ1-4; 8 bases line up with TRBD1. The CDR3 is made up of 17 amino acids. CDR1 LGHDT and CDR2 YNNKEL come from the germline V gene (reference sequence). V lost 3 bases and J lost 0; bases outside the gene matches: 6. CDR3 protein: CASSHGTGAATNEKLFF. The DNA for the CDR3 is TGTGCCAGCAGCCATGGGACAGGCGCTGCAACTAATGAAAAACTGTTTTTT.

The rearrangement joins TRBV6-2 or TRBV6-3 to TRBJ2-7, with D maybe TRBD1 (5 bases). V was cut by 7 bases and J by 4 bases, with 8 bases left in between. CDR3 length equals 11 residues. The germline gives CDR1 MNHEY, CDR2 SVGEGT. The CDR3: CASTQGYEQYF. The DNA for the CDR3 is TGTGCCAGCACTCAGGGATACGAGCAGTACTTC.

V and J are TRBV4-1 and TRBJ1-2; tentatively, D is TRBD1 (6 bases). CDR1 and CDR2 from the germline V gene are MGHRA and YSYEKL. The CDR3 covers 15 residues. V shed 3 bases and J shed 7 bases, with 18 bases lying between them. CDR3 protein: CASSHLLTGAVGYTF. The CDR3 coding sequence is TGCGCCAGCAGCCACCTCCTGACGGGGGCAGTTGGCTACACCTTC.

There are a few counts of this clonotype. The rearrangement joins TRBV7-9 to TRBJ2-7, with TRBD2 identical over 8 bases. The germline gives CDR1 SEHNR, CDR2 FQNEAQ (reference sequence). After removal of 10 bases from V and 0 bases from J, the junction contained 20 bases not matched to a gene. CDR3 length equals 18 residues. In DNA, the CDR3 is TGTGCCACCCCACAGGCAGATTCTAGCGGGTCGCTCTCCTACGAGCAGTACTTC. Its protein product is CATPQADSSGSLSYEQYF.

The table lists this clonotype with many counts. The chain combines TRBV7-2 with TRBJ1-2, with 12 bases aligning to TRBD1. The V and J ends lost 5 bases and 6 bases, in that order; junction bases with no gene match: 1. CDR3 length: 13 residues. Germline lookup yields CDR1 SGHTA and CDR2 FQGNSA. The CDR3 nucleotides read TGTGCCAGCAGCCGGGACAGGGGGCATGGCTACACCTTC. It specifies CASSRDRGHGYTF.

This chain links TRBV5-1 with TRBJ2-2; D possibly matches TRBD1 or TRBD2 (5 bases each). The CDR3 contains 15 residues. Germline loops: CDR1 SGHRS, CDR2 YFSETQ. The ends were cut back, 4 bases at V and 4 bases at J, with 14 bases in the middle. The CDR3 here is CASSSQQEVTGELFF. DNA for the CDR3: TGCGCCAGCAGCAGCCAACAGGAGGTCACCGGGGAGCTGTTTTTT.

The chain carries TRBV7-3 and TRBJ2-5, with D possibly TRBD2 on 5 matching bases. Trimming stripped 1 base from V and 7 bases from J, with 19 bases between. This CDR3 comprises 16 residues. CDR1 is SGHTA and CDR2 is FQGTGA in the germline V gene. DNA for the CDR3: TGTGCCAGCAGCTTAAGAGGAGACACGGGGAAAGTGACCCAGTACTTC. Translating it yields CASSLRGDTGKVTQYF.

There are a few counts of this clonotype. J is TRBJ1-2 and V is TRBV24-1; a possible D gene is TRBD1 (5 bases). Trimming shortened V by 3 bases and J by 11 bases, and 18 bases separated the two germline ends. The CDR3 has 14 residues. The V gene's germline CDR1 is KGHDR and CDR2 SFDVKD. The CDR3 DNA follows: TGTGCCACCAGTGATCCGACAGCAGCATTGACGTACACCTTC. Protein sequence: CATSDPTAALTYTF.

The chain combines TRBV4-2 with TRBJ2-5; tentatively, D is TRBD1 or TRBD2 (5 bases each). This CDR3 has 16 amino acids. Trimming pared 1 base from V and 2 bases from J, leaving 14 bases between. Germline V gives CDR1 LGHNA, CDR2 YNFKEQ. The CDR3 is CASSQGDGIRQETQYF. In DNA form, the CDR3 reads TGTGCCAGCAGCCAAGGGGACGGGATAAGGCAAGAGACCCAGTACTTC.

The V call is TRBV7-2, the J call TRBJ2-5; a weak D match, TRBD2 (5 bases). CDR1 is SGHTA and CDR2 is FQGNSA in the germline V gene. The V and J ends lost 5 bases and 1 base respectively, with 14 bases between them. CDR3 size: 15 residues. The chain's CDR3 is CASSARGWGQETQYF. The CDR3 DNA sequence: TGTGCCAGCAGCGCCCGCGGGTGGGGCCAAGAGACCCAGTACTTC.

The chain couples TRBV29-1 to TRBJ1-1, with TRBD1 identical over 10 bases. This CDR3 region has 14 residues. CDR1 SQVTM and CDR2 ANQGSEA come from the germline V gene. Germline trimming cut 3 bases from V and 6 bases from J; bases unmatched to any gene: 7. The CDR3 loop is CSVEGGQGTAEAFF. The CDR3 DNA reads TGCAGCGTTGAGGGGGGACAGGGGACCGCTGAAGCTTTCTTT.

This clonotype has a handful of counts. The genes are TRBV7-2 and TRBJ2-5; 14 nucleotides match TRBD2. After removal of 1 base from V and 5 bases from J, the junction contained 12 bases not matched to a gene. Per the germline V gene, CDR1 is SGHTA and CDR2 is FQGNSA. CDR3 length equals 19 residues. Written as DNA, the CDR3 is TGTGCCAGCAGCTTAGATTTCCCCGGGACTAGCGGGAGAGGGGAGACCCAGTACTTC. It is translated as CASSLDFPGTSGRGETQYF.

V and J are TRBV12-3 or TRBV12-4 and TRBJ2-3; TRBD2 matches at 12 bases. This CDR3 is built from 14 residues. Trimming removed 6 bases from V and 4 bases from J; junction bases left unmatched: 2. CDR3 loop: CASSRTSGADTQYF. The CDR3 DNA reads TGTGCCAGCAGCCGGACTAGCGGGGCAGATACGCAGTATTTT.

Here the CDR3 reads CASTGQGAGEQYF. CDR3 in DNA: TGTGCCAGCACGGGACAGGGGGCGGGCGAGCAGTACTTC. The chain recombines TRBV2 with TRBJ2-7, with 12 bases that match TRBD1. V dropped 7 bases and J dropped 6; count of bases not matched to a gene: 4. Germline V CDR1 and CDR2: SNHLY, FYNNEI. CDR3 length: 13 residues.

The chain joins TRBV29-1 to TRBJ2-5; D may be TRBD1 or TRBD2 (6 bases each). V lost 3 bases to trimming and J lost 13 bases, with 18 bases between them. CDR1 SQVTM and CDR2 ANQGSEA come from the germline V gene. The CDR3 has 12 amino acids. CDR3 loop: CSVERDTSRRYF. The CDR3 nucleotides read TGCAGCGTTGAGCGGGACACCTCCCGCCGGTACTTC.

The chain carries TRBV30 and TRBJ2-1, with 8 bases aligning to TRBD2. The CDR3 has 17 residues. CDR1 and CDR2 (germline): GTSNPN, SVGIG (reference sequence). Unmatched junction bases numbered 13, after V lost 0 bases and J lost 6 bases. CDR3 region: CAWSVRVRAGVGNEQFF. CDR3 nucleotide sequence: TGTGCCTGGAGTGTACGTGTTAGAGCGGGAGTTGGCAATGAGCAGTTCTTC.

CDR3 amino acids: CASSPAWTSGSSYNEQFF. CDR3 nucleotides: TGTGCCAGCAGTCCCGCGTGGACTAGCGGGAGCTCCTACAATGAGCAGTTCTTC. This chain links TRBV27 with TRBJ2-1, with 13 bases fitting TRBD2. Germline values: CDR1 MNHEY, CDR2 SMNVEV (reference sequence). Germline trimming cut 5 bases from V and 0 bases from J; bases unmatched to any gene: 7. This CDR3 is built from 18 residues.

The rearrangement uses TRBV20-1 and TRBJ1-5, with D possibly TRBD1 on 6 matching bases. Germline V gene sequence: CDR1 DFQATT, CDR2 SNEGSKA (reference sequence). This CDR3 has 14 amino acids. V was cut by 6 bases and J by 1 base, with 13 bases left in between. This CDR3 reads CSAPNRVSNQPQHF. CDR3 coding DNA: TGCAGTGCGCCCAACAGGGTGAGCAATCAGCCCCAGCATTTT.

The V and J genes are TRBV9 and TRBJ2-3; D is undetermined. Trimming removed 3 bases from V and 4 bases from J, with 15 bases in between. The CDR3 totals 15 residues. CDR1 SGDLS and CDR2 YYNGEE come from the germline V gene. The CDR3 here is CASSAGPTSADTQYF. The CDR3, as DNA: TGTGCCAGCAGCGCCGGTCCTACCAGCGCAGATACGCAGTATTTT.

The chain links TRBV6-1 to TRBJ2-7; tentative D call: TRBD2 (6 bases). The CDR3 sequence is 16 residues long. V lost 4 bases, J lost 3 bases, and 19 bases lay in between. The germline CDR1 and CDR2 sequences are MNHNS and SASEGT. The CDR3 spells CASSGKLGTDGYEQYF. As DNA, the CDR3 is TGTGCCAGCAGTGGGAAACTTGGGACTGACGGCTACGAGCAGTACTTC.

This clonotype was detected only a few times. The chain uses TRBV20-1 and TRBJ2-2; D is perhaps TRBD1 (5 bases). CDR1 is DFQATT, CDR2 SNEGSKA, per germline (reference sequence). Trimming left V 5 bases short and J 6 bases short, with 10 bases between. The CDR3 consists of 12 residues. DNA for the CDR3: TGCAGTGCTGGCAAAGGGGCCGGGGAGCTGTTTTTT. Translated: CSAGKGAGELFF.